These 24 T cell receptor beta chains originate from one sample sequenced in a study of beta chain features in type 1 diabetes. The entirety of the isolated RNA underwent reverse transcription, so expressed TCRB transcripts were sequenced. TCRdb keeps only in-frame clones here, not all; method: immunoSEQ multiplex PCR. The repertoire has about 360,000 clones, roughly 13% of them found once; the top ten carry 0.015% to 0.02%. The material sequenced was naive CD4+ T cells from blood. Every receptor here comes from a man between 18 and 35 years old in good health.

This clone showed up just a few times. The chain has TRBV30 and TRBJ2-3; 7 bases line up with TRBD2. This CDR3 spans 14 amino acids. The germline gives CDR1 GTSNPN, CDR2 SVGIG (reference sequence). Trimming cost V 3 bases and J 2 bases; bases outside gene matches: 5. For the CDR3, the DNA is TGTGCCTGGAGGTGGACTAGAATCACAGATACGCAGTATTTT. Residues: CAWRWTRITDTQYF.

This clone was detected only a few times. The rearrangement links TRBV7-9 to TRBJ1-5, with 8 nucleotides matching TRBD1. The CDR3 length is 16 residues. Germline assignment: CDR1 SEHNR and CDR2 FQNEAQ (reference sequence). The trim removed 5 bases at V and 3 bases at J, leaving 9 bases unmatched. Written as DNA, the CDR3 is TGTGCCAGCAGCCCCGGACAGGGAACCTTCAATCAGCCCCAGCATTTT. Translating gives CASSPGQGTFNQPQHF.

In its sample, this clone was seen a few times. The chain is built from TRBV4-3 and TRBJ2-7; D perhaps matches TRBD1 (6 bases). The CDR3 totals 15 residues. V was shortened by 0 bases and J by 4 bases, with 13 bases between the two germline ends. Germline CDR1 LGHNA, CDR2 YSLEER. CDR3 DNA sequence: TGCGCCAGCAGCCAAGATTGGGGGCCGCGGTACGAGCAGTACTTC. Amino acid sequence: CASSQDWGPRYEQYF.

This rearrangement joins TRBV7-9 to TRBJ1-3; D not resolved. There are 15 residues in the CDR3. V lost 3 bases, J lost 1 base, and 10 bases lay in between. Per the germline V gene, CDR1 is SEHNR and CDR2 is FQNEAQ (reference sequence). The CDR3 protein is CASSFSSGSGNTIYF. CDR3 sequence (DNA): TGTGCCAGCAGCTTTTCCTCGGGGTCTGGAAACACCATATATTTT.

This clone was found a few times. The sample contains more than one DNA sequence encoding this CDR3. This sequence joins TRBV4-3 and TRBJ2-7, with D perhaps matching TRBD2 (5 bases). Germline V gives CDR1 LGHNA, CDR2 YSLEER. There are 13 residues in the CDR3. V was trimmed by 1 base and J by 3 bases, leaving 7 bases between them. The CDR3 here is CASSQGAGYEQYF. The CDR3 region has the DNA TGCGCCAGCAGCCAAGGCGCGGGCTACGAGCAGTACTTC.

The sample holds a few counts of this clone. This rearrangement joins TRBV29-1 to TRBJ2-1; a weak D match, TRBD2 (5 bases). Germline CDR1 reads SQVTM; CDR2 reads ANQGSEA. V shed 7 bases and J shed 5 bases, with 15 bases lying between them. The CDR3 has 13 amino acids. The CDR3, as DNA: TGCAGCGGGGGAGCGGCTAGCAACAATGAGCAGTTCTTC. This gives the protein CSGGAASNNEQFF.

The chain couples TRBV25-1 to TRBJ1-1; tentative D call: TRBD1 (5 bases). From germline, CDR1 is MGHDK and CDR2 SYGVNS. The V end was cut by 1 base, the J end by 1 base, with 10 bases between. This CDR3 has 15 residues. CDR3 nucleotides: TGTGCCAGCAGTGAATTCGGGGGGTGGAACACTGAAGCTTTCTTT. It encodes CASSEFGGWNTEAFF.

The V gene is TRBV30, the J gene TRBJ1-1, with 9 bases identical to TRBD1. This CDR3 region has 15 residues. The germline V gene encodes CDR1 GTSNPN and CDR2 SVGIG (reference sequence). Unmatched junction bases numbered 10, after V lost 3 bases and J lost 5 bases. CDR3 amino acids: CAWSPWGDRVTEAFF. DNA for the CDR3: TGTGCCTGGAGCCCTTGGGGGGACAGGGTTACTGAAGCTTTCTTT.

The chain recombines TRBV19 with TRBJ1-5; 8 bases match TRBD1. The J segment lost 2 bases and the V segment lost 5 bases, leaving 8 bases of the junction unmatched. The CDR3 runs 16 residues. Germline values: CDR1 LNHDA, CDR2 SQIVND (reference sequence). CDR3 coding DNA: TGTGCCAGTAGTTTCCTTATGGGACAGGGCAATCAGCCCCAGCATTTT. It encodes CASSFLMGQGNQPQHF.

This clone was detected a few times. The V and J genes are TRBV7-9 and TRBJ2-1; D call uncertain. Deletions cut 5 bases from V and 5 bases from J, with 13 bases between. The CDR3 is 14 amino acids. Germline-derived CDR1 and CDR2 are SEHNR and FQNEAQ (reference sequence). The CDR3, as DNA: TGTGCCAGCAGCGCAGATCTCATAAACAATGAGCAGTTCTTC. Its translation is CASSADLINNEQFF.

This clone occurred a few times. The chain combines TRBV9 with TRBJ1-2; D is unclear. The CDR3 sequence is 14 residues long. Germline V gene sequence: CDR1 SGDLS, CDR2 YYNGEE. Trimming cost V 0 bases and J 5 bases, with 11 bases left between them. CDR3 residues: CASSVASAAYGYTF. In DNA form, the CDR3 reads TGTGCCAGCAGCGTAGCTTCGGCGGCGTATGGCTACACCTTC. The full variable domain, rest sourced from reference TRBV9 and TRBJ1-2, is DSGVTQTPKHLITATGQRVTLRCSPRSGDLSVYWYQQSLDQGLQFLIQYYNGEERAKGNILERFSAQQFPDLHSELNLSSLELGDSALYFCASSVASAAYGYTFGSGTRLTVV.

The V call is TRBV11-2, the J call TRBJ2-3; 9 nucleotides match TRBD2. V lost 4 bases, J lost 2 bases, and 4 bases stayed unmatched. CDR1 and CDR2 from the germline V gene are SGHAT and FQNNGV. The CDR3 totals 15 residues. The DNA of the CDR3 is TGTGCCAGCAGCTCTCTAGCGGGACACACAGATACGCAGTATTTT. Protein sequence: CASSSLAGHTDTQYF.

This clone turned up a few times. The chain recombines TRBV6-5 with TRBJ2-7; D not certain. The CDR3 is 14 amino acids. V lost 2 bases to trimming and J lost 0 bases, with 8 bases between them. Germline-derived CDR1 and CDR2 are MNHEY and SVGAGI. The CDR3 reads CASSYGDTSYEQYF. Written as DNA, the CDR3 is TGTGCCAGCAGTTACGGCGACACCTCCTACGAGCAGTACTTC.

The genes are TRBV18 and TRBJ1-2; D possibly corresponds to TRBD1 (5 bases). Trimming removed 2 bases from V and 3 bases from J, with 10 bases in between. This CDR3 has 14 amino acids. CDR1 is KGHSH and CDR2 is LQKENI in the germline V gene. The CDR3 protein is CASSPSDRDYGYTF. CDR3 in DNA: TGTGCCAGCTCACCATCCGACAGAGACTATGGCTACACCTTC.

CDR3 coding DNA: TGCAGCGTTGTACAGGGGGACACTGAAGCTTTCTTT. Translation gives CSVVQGDTEAFF. V and J are TRBV29-1 and TRBJ1-1, with 8 positions matching TRBD1. V was pared by 4 bases and J by 3 bases, with 1 base of the junction left unmatched. The germline V gene has CDR1 SQVTM and CDR2 ANQGSEA. This CDR3 is built from 12 residues.

This clone was counted a few times. The chain joins TRBV28 to TRBJ2-7, with 9 bases matching TRBD1. Germline CDR1 reads MDHEN; CDR2 reads SYDVKM. The CDR3 is made up of 15 amino acids. After removal of 2 bases from V and 3 bases from J, the junction contained 5 bases not matched to a gene. The CDR3 DNA sequence: TGTGCCAGCAGTTTAGACAGGGGGGGACGCTACGAGCAGTACTTC. Its translation is CASSLDRGGRYEQYF.

This clone was counted a few times. The J gene is TRBJ1-2, the V gene TRBV7-2; no clear D gene. The length of the CDR3 is 12 residues. The V gene lost 2 bases and the J gene lost 6 bases, with 7 bases spanning the gap. From germline, CDR1 is SGHTA and CDR2 FQGNSA. CDR3 in amino acids: CASSLSPNGYTF. DNA of the CDR3: TGTGCCAGCAGCTTATCCCCTAATGGCTACACCTTC.

There are a few counts of this clone. The chain has TRBV30 and TRBJ2-3; tentatively, D is TRBD1 (5 bases). In germline, CDR1 is GTSNPN, CDR2 SVGIG (reference sequence). With 3 bases removed from V and 0 bases from J, the gap between germline ends came to 7 bases. This CDR3 has 13 residues. CDR3 loop: CAWRGPSTDTQYF. The CDR3 DNA reads TGTGCCTGGAGGGGGCCGAGCACAGATACGCAGTATTTT.

This clone was seen a handful of times. The CDR3 DNA follows: TGTGCCAGCAGTCCCCCTCACTCTGAAGCTTTCTTT. It yields the protein CASSPPHSEAFF. This rearrangement joins TRBV28 to TRBJ1-1, with D hard to call. Trimming left V 5 bases short and J 6 bases short, with 10 bases between. Germline V gene data show CDR1 as MDHEN and CDR2 as SYDVKM. The CDR3 sequence is 12 residues long.

This chain uses TRBV6-5 with TRBJ1-1, with no clear D. The CDR3 sequence is 15 residues long. Looked up from germline, CDR1 is MNHEY and CDR2 is SVGAGI. Trimming shortened V by 0 bases and J by 6 bases, and 14 bases separated the two germline ends. The CDR3 is CASSYSGSPRAEAFF. The CDR3 DNA is TGTGCCAGCAGTTACTCGGGATCACCGAGGGCTGAAGCTTTCTTT.

This clone was detected a few times. The rearrangement links TRBV7-9 to TRBJ2-5; 13 bases align to TRBD2. The CDR3 loop spans 16 amino acids. J gave up 5 bases and V 1 base, and 4 bases lay outside the gene matches. Germline V lookup: CDR1 SEHNR, CDR2 FQNEAQ (reference sequence). The CDR3, as DNA: TGTGCCAGCAGCTTAGGGACTAGCGGGAGTTGGGAGACCCAGTACTTC. Translation: CASSLGTSGSWETQYF.

This chain links TRBV5-1 with TRBJ1-1; D is possibly TRBD1 (6 bases). V lost 0 bases and J 1 base, leaving 7 bases between the germline ends. This CDR3 is 14 amino acids long. Germline V CDR1 and CDR2: SGHRS, YFSETQ. In nucleotides, the CDR3 is TGCGCCAGCAGCTTGGTACAGGGGAACACTGAAGCTTTCTTT. Residues: CASSLVQGNTEAFF.

This clone was detected once. This chain connects TRBV30 to TRBJ1-2; D is ambiguous. This CDR3 has 12 residues. Germline CDR1 GTSNPN, CDR2 SVGIG (reference sequence). V lost 3 bases to trimming and J lost 8 bases, with 13 bases between them. This CDR3 is CAWSSWAGGYTF. The CDR3 DNA follows: TGTGCCTGGAGCTCCTGGGCCGGAGGCTACACCTTC.

This clone was seen only a few times. This sequence joins TRBV7-9 and TRBJ2-5, with D possibly being TRBD2 (6 bases). The V gene lost 1 base and the J gene lost 5 bases, with 17 bases spanning the gap. The germline V gene encodes CDR1 SEHNR and CDR2 FQNEAQ (reference sequence). The CDR3 extends over 16 amino acids. As DNA, the CDR3 is TGTGCCAGCAGCTTAGTGAGGGGAGGTCGTTCGGAGACCCAGTACTTC. Encoded protein: CASSLVRGGRSETQYF.